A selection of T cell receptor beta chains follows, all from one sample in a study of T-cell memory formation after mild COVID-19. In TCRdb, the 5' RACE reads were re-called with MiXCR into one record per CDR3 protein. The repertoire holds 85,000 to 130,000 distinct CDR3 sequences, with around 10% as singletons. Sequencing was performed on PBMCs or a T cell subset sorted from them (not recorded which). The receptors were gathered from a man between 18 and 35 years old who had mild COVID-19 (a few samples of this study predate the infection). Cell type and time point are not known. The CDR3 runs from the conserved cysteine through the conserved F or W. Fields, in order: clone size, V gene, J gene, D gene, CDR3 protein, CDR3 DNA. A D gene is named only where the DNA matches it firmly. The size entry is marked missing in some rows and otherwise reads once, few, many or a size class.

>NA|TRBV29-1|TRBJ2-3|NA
CSVRDNTDTQYF
TGCAGCGTCCGGGACAACACAGATACGCAGTATTTT
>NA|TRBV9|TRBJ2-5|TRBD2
CASSVEPSGDGTQYF
TGTGCCAGCAGCGTAGAGCCTAGCGGTGATGGGACCCAGTACTTC
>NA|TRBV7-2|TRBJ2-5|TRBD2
CASSLRLAVETQYF
TGTGCCAGCAGCCTCCGACTAGCGGTAGAGACCCAGTACTTC
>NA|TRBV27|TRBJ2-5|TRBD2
CASRPRGATSGVRETQYF
TGTGCCAGCAGGCCAAGGGGGGCGACTAGCGGGGTTCGAGAGACCCAGTACTTC
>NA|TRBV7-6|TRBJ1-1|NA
CATSGGATEAFF
TGTGCCACGTCCGGGGGGGCGACTGAAGCTTTCTTT
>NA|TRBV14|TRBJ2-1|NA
CASSVGLNEQFF
TGTGCCAGCAGTGTCGGATTGAATGAGCAGTTCTTC
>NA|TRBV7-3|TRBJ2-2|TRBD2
CASSLMGTSGTGELFF
TGTGCCAGCAGCTTAATGGGGACTAGCGGCACCGGGGAGCTGTTTTTT
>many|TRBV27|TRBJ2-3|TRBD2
CASSLSSGDSTDTQYF
TGTGCCAGCAGTTTATCGAGCGGGGATAGCACAGATACGCAGTATTTT
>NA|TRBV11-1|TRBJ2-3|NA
CASSRTGTAFTDTQYF
TGTGCCAGCAGCCGGACCGGGACGGCATTCACAGATACGCAGTATTTT
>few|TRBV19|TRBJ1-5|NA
CASRHQEYSNQPQHF
TGTGCCAGTAGGCATCAGGAGTATAGCAATCAGCCCCAGCATTTT
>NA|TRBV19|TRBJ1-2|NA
CASSHWDAYGYTF
TGTGCCAGTAGCCACTGGGACGCCTATGGCTACACCTTC
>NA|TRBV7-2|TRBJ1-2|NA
CASSLGWGNYGYTF
TGTGCCAGCAGCTTAGGCTGGGGTAACTATGGCTACACCTTC
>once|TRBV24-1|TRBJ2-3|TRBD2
CATSETSGAGDTQYF
TGTGCCACCAGTGAAACTAGCGGGGCTGGAGATACGCAGTATTTT
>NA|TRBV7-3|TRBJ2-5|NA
CASSHLAGWEETQYF
TGTGCCAGCAGCCATCTCGCAGGGTGGGAAGAGACCCAGTACTTC
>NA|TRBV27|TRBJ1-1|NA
CASSPRKMNTEAFF
TGTGCCAGCAGTCCAAGGAAGATGAACACTGAAGCTTTCTTT
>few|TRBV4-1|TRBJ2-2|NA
CASSRFIHGELFF
TGCGCCAGCAGCCGTTTTATCCACGGGGAGCTGTTTTTT
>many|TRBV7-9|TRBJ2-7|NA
CASSPSVASTFYYRGEQYF
TGTGCCAGCAGCCCTTCGGTGGCATCGACCTTTTATTATCGTGGCGAGCAGTACTTC
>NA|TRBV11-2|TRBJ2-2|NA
CASSQRNTGELFF
TGTGCCAGCAGCCAAAGGAACACCGGGGAGCTGTTTTTT
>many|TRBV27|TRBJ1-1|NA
CASSFVGGTEAFF
TGTGCCAGCAGTTTTGTAGGAGGGACTGAAGCTTTCTTT
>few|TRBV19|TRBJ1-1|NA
CASSIARRMNTEAFF
TGTGCCAGTAGTATCGCCAGGCGAATGAACACTGAAGCTTTCTTT
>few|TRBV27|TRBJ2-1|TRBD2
CASSIPGLVPPHEQFF
TGTGCCAGCAGTATTCCGGGACTAGTCCCTCCTCATGAGCAGTTCTTC
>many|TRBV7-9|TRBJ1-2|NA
CASSKQGTHRFGYTF
TGTGCCAGCAGCAAACAAGGGACACATCGTTTTGGCTACACCTTC
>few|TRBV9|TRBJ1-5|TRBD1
CASSVSGGDQPQHF
TGTGCCAGCAGCGTCTCAGGGGGGGATCAGCCCCAGCATTTT
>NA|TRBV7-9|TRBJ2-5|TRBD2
CASSNRDYVDQTQYF
TGTGCCAGCAGCAACCGGGACTATGTCGATCAGACCCAGTACTTC
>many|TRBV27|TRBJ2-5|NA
CASHPDGQETQYF
TGTGCCAGCCATCCGGACGGCCAAGAGACCCAGTACTTC
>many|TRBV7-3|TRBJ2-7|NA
CASSITGTPSYEQYF
TGTGCCAGCAGCATAACCGGGACACCCTCCTACGAGCAGTACTTC
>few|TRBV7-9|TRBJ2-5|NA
CASTGLSETQYF
TGTGCCAGCACAGGATTATCGGAGACCCAGTACTTC
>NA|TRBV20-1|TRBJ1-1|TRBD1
CSARDRGGGTEAFF
TGCAGTGCTAGGGACAGGGGAGGGGGCACTGAAGCTTTCTTT
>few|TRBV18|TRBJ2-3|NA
CASSLSGLPVTDTQYF
TGTGCCAGCTCACTATCCGGACTGCCCGTGACAGATACGCAGTATTTT
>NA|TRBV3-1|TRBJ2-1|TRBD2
CASSPDAGGYNEQFF
TGTGCCAGCAGCCCTGACGCGGGGGGGTACAATGAGCAGTTCTTC
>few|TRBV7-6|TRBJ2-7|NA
CASSFHRGRYEQYF
TGTGCCAGCAGCTTTCACCGGGGACGCTACGAGCAGTACTTC
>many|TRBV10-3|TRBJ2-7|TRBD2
CAISDPGGVSYEQYF
TGTGCCATCAGTGACCCCGGGGGGGTCTCCTACGAGCAGTACTTC
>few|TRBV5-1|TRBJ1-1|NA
CASSLALPADTEAFF
TGCGCCAGCAGCTTGGCCCTTCCGGCGGACACTGAAGCTTTCTTT
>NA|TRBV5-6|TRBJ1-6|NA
CASSGTSWYSPLHF
TGTGCCAGCAGCGGAACATCTTGGTACTCACCCCTCCACTTT
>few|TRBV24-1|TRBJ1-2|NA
CATSDYGQGVGYGYTF
TGTGCCACCAGTGATTATGGGCAGGGCGTCGGCTATGGCTACACCTTC
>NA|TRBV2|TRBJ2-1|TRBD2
CASSRGTSGKSSYNEQFF
TGTGCCAGCAGTCGAGGGACTAGCGGAAAAAGCTCCTACAATGAGCAGTTCTTC
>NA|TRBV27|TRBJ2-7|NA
CASSYSKTYEQYF
TGTGCCAGCAGTTATTCGAAAACCTACGAGCAGTACTTC
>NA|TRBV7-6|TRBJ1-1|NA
CASRSGGQGTEAFF
TGTGCCAGCAGATCGGGGGGCCAGGGTACTGAAGCTTTCTTT
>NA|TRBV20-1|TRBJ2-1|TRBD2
CSTQSGGPYNEQFF
TGCAGTACCCAGAGCGGGGGGCCCTACAATGAGCAGTTCTTC
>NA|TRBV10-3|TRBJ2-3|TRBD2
CAIRGLAGTTDTQYF
TGTGCCATCAGGGGACTAGCGGGGACCACAGATACGCAGTATTTT
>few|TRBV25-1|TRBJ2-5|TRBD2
CASSVPLGGTTQETQYF
TGTGCCAGCAGTGTACCCCTTGGGGGGACTACCCAAGAGACCCAGTACTTC
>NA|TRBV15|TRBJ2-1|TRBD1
CATSSTGTGVGWGNEQFF
TGTGCCACCAGCTCAACCGGGACAGGGGTCGGTTGGGGCAATGAGCAGTTCTTC
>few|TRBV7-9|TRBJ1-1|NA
CASSFPGDTEAFF
TGTGCCAGCAGTTTCCCGGGGGACACTGAAGCTTTCTTT
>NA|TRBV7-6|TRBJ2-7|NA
CASSLDRFYEQYF
TGTGCCAGCAGCTTAGACCGGTTCTACGAGCAGTACTTC
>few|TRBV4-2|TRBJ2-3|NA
CASSQDGGGGTDTQYF
TGTGCCAGCAGCCAAGATGGTGGCGGGGGCACAGATACGCAGTATTTT
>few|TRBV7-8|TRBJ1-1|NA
CASSLIKGPTEAFF
TGTGCCAGCAGCTTAATCAAGGGGCCCACTGAAGCTTTCTTT
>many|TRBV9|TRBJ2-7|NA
CASSGDGYEQYF
TGTGCCAGCAGCGGGGACGGGTACGAGCAGTACTTC
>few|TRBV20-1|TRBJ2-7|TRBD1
CSASGTGYHEQYF
TGCAGTGCTTCCGGGACAGGGTACCACGAGCAGTACTTC
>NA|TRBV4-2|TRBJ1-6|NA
CASSQEEGQSSPLHF
TGTGCCAGCAGCCAAGAGGAGGGTCAGAGTTCACCCCTCCACTTT
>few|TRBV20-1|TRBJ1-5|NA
CSARADSRYQPQHF
TGCAGTGCTAGAGCCGACAGTCGATATCAGCCCCAGCATTTT
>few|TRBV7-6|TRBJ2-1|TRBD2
CASSLVAAGVRDEQFF
TGTGCCAGCAGCTTAGTAGCCGCGGGGGTTCGTGATGAGCAGTTCTTC
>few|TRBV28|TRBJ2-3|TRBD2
CASRSAGADTQYF
TGTGCCAGCAGATCAGCGGGGGCAGATACGCAGTATTTT